These T cell receptor beta chains were read from a single sample in a study of cytomegalovirus exposure and HLA in healthy donors. Repertoires were generated with immunoSEQ multiplex PCR, while TCRdb's copy carries only in-frame clones and drops some. This sample has more than 95,000 clones; under 85% occur once, and the top ten carry 1.3%. Sequenced: PBMCs. The receptors derive from a man aged 25-45 years in good health and CMV-seronegative. Both conserved end residues are part of each CDR3. The order of the fields is V gene, clone size, D gene, J gene, CDR3 DNA, CDR3 protein. D genes are given only for firm matches. Expanded clones are given a class, and other clones once, few, many or no size at all.

v_call: TRBV6-5
clone_size: NA
d_call: NA
j_call: TRBJ1-1
cdr3_nt: TGTGCCAGCTTCCGGTCCATGAACACTGAAGCTTTCTTT
cdr3_aa: CASFRSMNTEAFF

v_call: TRBV5-1
clone_size: NA
d_call: TRBD2
j_call: TRBJ2-7
cdr3_nt: TGCGCCAGCAGGCGGACTAGCGGGGCCCTTAGCGCCTACGAGCAGTACTTC
cdr3_aa: CASRRTSGALSAYEQYF

v_call: TRBV5-1
clone_size: NA
d_call: TRBD2
j_call: TRBJ2-7
cdr3_nt: TGCGCCAGCACCCTGGGACTAGCGGGAGGGTACGAGCAGTACTTC
cdr3_aa: CASTLGLAGGYEQYF

v_call: TRBV2
clone_size: NA
d_call: NA
j_call: TRBJ2-7
cdr3_nt: TGTGCCAGCAGGGAAAGACCTAGATCAGTGGACGAGCAGTACTTC
cdr3_aa: CASRERPRSVDEQYF

v_call: TRBV5-4
clone_size: NA
d_call: NA
j_call: TRBJ2-7
cdr3_nt: TGTGTCACAGGGGTGGGGGGCTCCTACGAGCAGTACTTC
cdr3_aa: CVTGVGGSYEQYF

v_call: TRBV27
clone_size: NA
d_call: NA
j_call: TRBJ2-7
cdr3_nt: TGTGCCAGCAGTCTAGGATCATTCGACGAGCAGTACTTC
cdr3_aa: CASSLGSFDEQYF

v_call: TRBV9
clone_size: NA
d_call: NA
j_call: TRBJ2-3
cdr3_nt: TGTGCCAGCAGCGTAGTCGGTAGCACAGATACGCAGTATTTT
cdr3_aa: CASSVVGSTDTQYF

v_call: TRBV4-3
clone_size: NA
d_call: NA
j_call: TRBJ2-2
cdr3_nt: TGCGCCAGCAGCCAGCTCATTTCGGCAGGGGCCGGGGAGCTGTTTTTT
cdr3_aa: CASSQLISAGAGELFF

v_call: TRBV6-5
clone_size: NA
d_call: NA
j_call: TRBJ2-7
cdr3_nt: TGTGCCAGCAGTTACGACAGGACCTACGAGCAGTACTTC
cdr3_aa: CASSYDRTYEQYF

v_call: TRBV19
clone_size: NA
d_call: NA
j_call: TRBJ2-2
cdr3_nt: TGTGCCAGTAGTATTAAGAACACCGGGGAGCTGTTTTTT
cdr3_aa: CASSIKNTGELFF

v_call: TRBV4-3
clone_size: NA
d_call: NA
j_call: TRBJ1-4
cdr3_nt: TGCGCCAGCAGCCTCAACGCGGGGCCCACTAATGAAAAACTGTTTTTT
cdr3_aa: CASSLNAGPTNEKLFF

v_call: TRBV19
clone_size: NA
d_call: TRBD1
j_call: TRBJ1-1
cdr3_nt: TGTGCCAGTACTGACAGGGGGAACACTGAAGCTTTCTTT
cdr3_aa: CASTDRGNTEAFF

v_call: TRBV7-9
clone_size: once
d_call: TRBD2
j_call: TRBJ2-7
cdr3_nt: TGTGCCAGCAGCTATAGCGGGGAGGGGCAGTACTTC
cdr3_aa: CASSYSGEGQYF

v_call: TRBV5-4
clone_size: NA
d_call: TRBD1
j_call: TRBJ2-3
cdr3_nt: TGTGCCAGCAGCCGATCTCGGGCAGGGGGCGTAGGTGGTAGCACAGATACGCAGTATTTT
cdr3_aa: CASSRSRAGGVGGSTDTQYF

v_call: TRBV7-9
clone_size: few
d_call: TRBD2
j_call: TRBJ2-1
cdr3_nt: TGTGCCAGCAGCTTAGTAGCGGGGGGTCACAATGAGCAGTTCTTC
cdr3_aa: CASSLVAGGHNEQFF

v_call: TRBV5-4
clone_size: NA
d_call: TRBD1
j_call: TRBJ1-2
cdr3_nt: TGTGCCAGCAGCCCGGACAGGGAAAACTATGGCTACACCTTC
cdr3_aa: CASSPDRENYGYTF

v_call: TRBV7-2
clone_size: NA
d_call: NA
j_call: TRBJ1-5
cdr3_nt: TGTGCCAGCAGCTTAGCGCAGGGGATCAATCAGCCCCAGCATTTT
cdr3_aa: CASSLAQGINQPQHF

v_call: TRBV27
clone_size: NA
d_call: NA
j_call: TRBJ2-5
cdr3_nt: TGTGCCAGCAGTGCATCGTGGCAGGGCAGAGAGACCCAGTACTTC
cdr3_aa: CASSASWQGRETQYF

v_call: TRBV7-8
clone_size: NA
d_call: NA
j_call: TRBJ1-2
cdr3_nt: TGTGCCAGCAGCAAACAGGGCGGTAACTATGGCTACACCTTC
cdr3_aa: CASSKQGGNYGYTF

v_call: TRBV7-9
clone_size: NA
d_call: NA
j_call: TRBJ1-1
cdr3_nt: TGTGCCAGCAGCTTAAGGGCGGGTAGAGTGAACACTGAAGCTTTCTTT
cdr3_aa: CASSLRAGRVNTEAFF

v_call: TRBV5-1
clone_size: NA
d_call: NA
j_call: TRBJ2-7
cdr3_nt: TGCGCCAGCAGCTTGGGGACAGGGAGGGCCTACGAGCAGTACTTC
cdr3_aa: CASSLGTGRAYEQYF

v_call: TRBV30
clone_size: NA
d_call: NA
j_call: TRBJ2-7
cdr3_nt: TGTGCCTGGAACCCAACAGGAGAATCCTACGAGCAGTACTTC
cdr3_aa: CAWNPTGESYEQYF

v_call: TRBV30
clone_size: NA
d_call: NA
j_call: TRBJ2-1
cdr3_nt: TGTGCCTGGAGCGGTTACAATGAGCAGTTCTTC
cdr3_aa: CAWSGYNEQFF

v_call: TRBV5-4
clone_size: NA
d_call: TRBD1
j_call: TRBJ2-5
cdr3_nt: TGTGCCAGCAACCACAGGGGAGAGACCCAGTACTTC
cdr3_aa: CASNHRGETQYF